A selection of T cell receptor beta chains follows, all from one sample in a study of CD8+ T cells in alopecia areata. Repertoires were generated with immunoSEQ multiplex PCR, while TCRdb's copy carries only in-frame clones and drops some. The sample has 87,000 or so clones, more than 65% seen once; the top ten hold 17%. The sequenced sample was CD8+ T cells sorted from blood, obtained between weeks 43 and 45, from a patient treated with tofacitinib. These receptors originate from a human donor with alopecia areata. The CDR3 runs from the conserved cysteine through the conserved F or W. A D gene is named only where the DNA matches it firmly. For some rows the clone size is stated as once, few or many, or as a class when expanded; others skip it.

TRBV27	-	TRBJ2-5	-	CASSLAGRETQYF	TGTGCCAGCAGTTTAGCGGGGAGGGAGACCCAGTACTTC
TRBV25-1	-	TRBJ1-2	-	CASSLGASYTF	TGTGCCAGCAGTTTGGGGGCTAGCTACACCTTC
TRBV27	once	TRBJ2-7	-	CATGLQDYEQYF	TGTGCCACGGGGTTACAAGACTACGAGCAGTACTTC
TRBV10-2	-	TRBJ1-1	-	CASSFTGTGNTEAFF	TGCGCCAGCAGCTTTACGGGGACGGGGAACACTGAAGCTTTCTTT
TRBV10-2	few	TRBJ1-1	-	CASSESSGTAEAFF	TGCGCCAGCAGTGAGTCGTCTGGGACGGCTGAAGCTTTCTTT
TRBV27	few	TRBJ2-7	-	CASSLVPRSYEQYF	TGTGCCAGCAGCCTCGTCCCACGCTCCTACGAGCAGTACTTC
TRBV29-1	-	TRBJ2-1	-	CSVAANNEQFF	TGCAGCGTTGCAGCGAACAATGAGCAGTTCTTC
TRBV7-9	-	TRBJ2-4	-	CASSLPAGAKNIQYF	TGTGCCAGCAGCCTGCCGGCCGGGGCCAAAAACATTCAGTACTTC
TRBV7-3	-	TRBJ2-3	-	CASSFRGTYTDTQYF	TGTGCCAGCAGCTTTAGGGGGACCTACACAGATACGCAGTATTTT
TRBV29-1	once	TRBJ1-2	TRBD1	CSVEEVQGAHGYTF	TGCAGCGTTGAAGAGGTACAGGGGGCACATGGCTACACCTTC
TRBV5-1	-	TRBJ2-7	TRBD1	CASSPGQGRDEQYF	TGCGCCAGCAGCCCGGGACAGGGGCGAGACGAGCAGTACTTC
TRBV9	-	TRBJ2-7	TRBD1	CASSPRDRGGEQYF	TGTGCCAGCAGCCCTCGGGACAGGGGAGGCGAGCAGTACTTC
TRBV7-2	few	TRBJ2-3	TRBD2	CASSLVRGGARDTQYF	TGTGCCAGCAGCTTAGTACGGGGGGGCGCGAGAGATACGCAGTATTTT
TRBV9	few	TRBJ1-2	-	CASSDTTGHRFGYTF	TGTGCCAGCAGCGACACGACCGGACACAGGTTTGGCTACACCTTC
TRBV30	-	TRBJ2-7	TRBD1	CAGSVGTGGYEQYF	TGTGCCGGGTCCGTGGGGACAGGGGGCTACGAGCAGTACTTC
TRBV30	few	TRBJ2-1	-	CAWSFSVNEQFF	TGTGCCTGGAGTTTCAGCGTGAATGAGCAGTTCTTC
TRBV7-3	few	TRBJ1-2	-	CASSPDGAPYGYTF	TGTGCCAGCAGCCCGGACGGAGCTCCTTATGGCTACACCTTC
TRBV10-3	-	TRBJ2-1	-	CAIRESGTTYNEQFF	TGTGCCATCAGGGAAAGCGGGACAACCTACAATGAGCAGTTCTTC
TRBV6-6	-	TRBJ1-2	-	CASSYSNLQEYGYTF	TGTGCCAGCAGTTACTCCAACCTACAGGAATATGGCTACACCTTC
TRBV27	-	TRBJ1-5	-	CASNHQPQHF	TGTGCCAGCAACCATCAGCCCCAGCATTTT
TRBV29-1	-	TRBJ2-2	-	CSVYHTGELFF	TGCAGCGTTTATCACACCGGGGAGCTGTTTTTT
TRBV10-2	few	TRBJ1-6	-	CASSEGNRVGSPLHF	TGCGCCAGCAGTGAGGGGAACAGGGTGGGCTCACCCCTCCACTTT
TRBV29-1	-	TRBJ1-3	TRBD1	CSVVGQASGNTIYF	TGCAGCGTTGTCGGACAGGCATCCGGAAACACCATATATTTT
TRBV27	-	TRBJ1-6	TRBD1	CASRPGTGGSPLHF	TGTGCCAGCAGACCCGGGACAGGGGGTTCACCCCTCCACTTT
TRBV4-3	-	TRBJ1-3	-	CASSHDRSSGNTIYF	TGCGCCAGCAGCCACGACAGAAGCTCTGGAAACACCATATATTTT
TRBV7-2	-	TRBJ2-7	-	CASSLGFTGIKDEQYF	TGTGCCAGCAGCTTAGGGTTTACAGGCATCAAGGACGAGCAGTACTTC
TRBV29-1	-	TRBJ1-2	-	CSVPGLRGGYSF	TGCAGCGTGCCGGGACTGCGGGGAGGCTACTCCTTC
TRBV4-3	-	TRBJ1-2	-	CASSHSTGGYGYTF	TGCGCCAGCAGCCACTCGACAGGTGGTTATGGCTACACCTTC
TRBV5-1	few	TRBJ2-7	-	CASSLDWAYEQYF	TGCGCCAGCAGCTTGGACTGGGCCTACGAGCAGTACTTC
TRBV2	-	TRBJ2-5	TRBD1	CASRESGGGETQYF	TGTGCCAGCAGGGAATCAGGGGGCGGCGAGACCCAGTACTTC
TRBV11-2	-	TRBJ1-2	-	CASSLVPGAEGYTF	TGTGCCAGCAGCTTAGTTCCGGGGGCTGAGGGCTACACCTTC
TRBV29-1	once	TRBJ1-1	TRBD1	CSVDRQGHTEAFF	TGCAGCGTTGACCGACAGGGCCACACTGAAGCTTTCTTT
TRBV27	-	TRBJ2-3	-	CASSPGLPTRTDTQYF	TGTGCCAGCAGTCCGGGACTCCCGACCCGCACAGATACGCAGTATTTT
TRBV5-1	-	TRBJ2-3	-	CASSVNTDTQYF	TGCGCCAGCAGCGTCAACACAGACACGCAGTATTTT
TRBV5-5	-	TRBJ1-5	TRBD1	CASSWDSINQPQHF	TGTGCCAGCAGCTGGGACAGTATCAATCAGCCCCAGCATTTT
TRBV11-2	once	TRBJ2-1	-	CASSSEGERWGDEQFF	TGTGCCAGCAGCTCGGAGGGAGAGCGGTGGGGGGATGAGCAGTTCTTC
TRBV14	-	TRBJ2-7	-	CASSQGMGIRDAFEQYF	TGTGCCAGCAGCCAAGGAATGGGGATCAGGGACGCCTTCGAGCAGTACTTC
TRBV4-1	-	TRBJ2-7	-	CASSQDISTYEQYF	TGCGCCAGCAGCCAAGACATAAGTACCTACGAGCAGTACTTC
TRBV27	-	TRBJ2-5	-	CASSPALGVETQYF	TGTGCCAGCAGTCCCGCGTTAGGGGTTGAGACCCAGTACTTC
TRBV27	-	TRBJ2-7	TRBD2	CASSLTGEGSSYEQYF	TGTGCCAGCAGTTTAACCGGGGAGGGGAGCTCCTACGAGCAGTACTTC
TRBV19	-	TRBJ2-7	-	CASSPGVDGNYEQYF	TGTGCCAGTAGTCCAGGCGTGGACGGTAACTACGAGCAGTACTTC
TRBV27	once	TRBJ1-5	TRBD1	CASKETGSGNQPQHF	TGTGCCAGCAAAGAGACAGGGAGTGGCAATCAGCCCCAGCATTTT
TRBV7-6	-	TRBJ2-7	-	CASSLAGKGSYEQYF	TGTGCCAGCAGCTTGGCAGGGAAGGGCTCCTACGAGCAGTACTTC
TRBV7-2	once	TRBJ2-1	-	CASSSGTGNEQFF	TGTGCCAGCAGCTCCGGGACTGGGAATGAGCAGTTCTTC
TRBV29-1	-	TRBJ1-1	-	CSVEDSTDISLGAFF	TGCAGCGTTGAAGACTCTACAGATATATCACTTGGAGCTTTCTTT
TRBV6-4	-	TRBJ2-3	-	CASSDSAGATDTQYF	TGTGCCAGCAGTGACTCGGCGGGGGCCACAGATACGCAGTATTTT
TRBV13	-	TRBJ2-1	-	CASSHPGPRGYNEQFF	TGTGCCAGCAGTCACCCCGGGCCCCGGGGCTACAATGAGCAGTTCTTC
TRBV7-9	-	TRBJ2-1	-	CASSLGSGTKFF	TGTGCCAGCAGCTTGGGTTCCGGGACAAAGTTCTTC
TRBV6-5	-	TRBJ2-2	TRBD2	CASRPGGKNTGELFF	TGTGCCAGCAGGCCGGGGGGAAAGAACACCGGGGAGCTGTTTTTT
TRBV6-6	once	TRBJ2-3	TRBD2	CASTPSGGVTDTQYF	TGTGCCAGCACCCCATCGGGGGGGGTCACAGATACGCAGTATTTT
TRBV9	-	TRBJ2-4	-	CASSVGGVSVQYF	TGCGCCAGCAGCGTAGGAGGGGTTTCGGTTCAGTACTTC
TRBV4-1	-	TRBJ1-2	-	CASSQDMGADGYTF	TGCGCCAGCAGCCAAGATATGGGGGCCGACGGCTACACCTTC
TRBV29-1	few	TRBJ2-1	TRBD2	CSVEVASGGAVDEQFF	TGCAGCGTTGAAGTGGCTAGCGGGGGGGCCGTCGATGAGCAGTTCTTC